The sequence of this TCR beta chain was determined in a study of T cells and Merkel cell carcinoma outcomes. Study results and limitations: Reportedly, T-cell repertoire with density predicts Merkel cell carcinoma outcomes.

Measured with immunoSEQ multiplex PCR; TCRdb has only the in-frame clones, and not every one. Of fewer than 20,000 clones listed, roughly 79% are singletons. Note on this clone: What it recognizes is unknown.

Deletions cut 4 bases from V and 1 base from J, with 8 bases between. The CDR3 has 14 residues. The germline V gene has CDR1 SGHRS and CDR2 YFSETQ. V is TRBV5-1 and J is TRBJ2-2, with D maybe TRBD1 (5 bases). The sequence was obtained from a human donor with Merkel cell carcinoma. Input material: tumor tissue from Merkel cell carcinoma. CDR3 coding DNA: TGCGCCAGCAGCCTCCAGGGGAACACCGGGGAGCTGTTTTTT. Translating gives CASSLQGNTGELFF.